Detailed here is one TCR beta chain. This entry is derived from a study of blood T cell repertoires in COVID-19. The overall study: COVID-19 samples, acute and convalescent, were from the United States, Italy and Spain. T cells, B-cell-depleted T cells, or PBMCs provided the cDNA or gDNA that served as material.

In the authors' methods: Estimation of nucleated cell counts relied on the amplification of reference gene primers. Here immunoSEQ multiplex PCR was the method, and the copy in TCRdb shows in-frame clones only, minus some. From that table come the V and J calls and clone size; the DNA was used to work out D and trimming. The repertoire consists of 91,000 or so clones, with around 80% occurring once and the leading ten covering around 7.3%. V was trimmed by 0 bases and J by 1 base, leaving 8 bases between them. This CDR3 region has 15 residues. The V gene's germline CDR1 is LGHDT and CDR2 YNNKEL (reference sequence).

The material sequenced was peripheral blood. The chain couples TRBV3-1 (or the pseudogene TRBV3-2) to TRBJ2-3, with no clear D. This sequence was found in a man aged 45 to 65 with active or convalescent COVID-19. CDR3 bases: TGTGCCAGCAGCCAAGATTCTTCAGGCACAGATACGCAGTATTTT. Translation gives CASSQDSSGTDTQYF.